Shown below are 27 T cell receptor beta chains from a single sample sequenced in a study of blood T cell repertoires in COVID-19. Produced via immunoSEQ multiplex PCR; TCRdb's table is partial and in-frame only. In the table there are 250,000 to 350,000 clones, roughly 84% of which are singletons. The sequencing sample was made of peripheral blood. The receptors originated from a person aged 65 to 85 with COVID-19, enrolled during active disease.

This clone has just one count. This chain links TRBV2 with TRBJ1-5, with D tentatively TRBD1 (6 bases). CDR3 length equals 15 residues. Trimming pared 5 bases from V and 0 bases from J, leaving 11 bases between. The V gene's germline CDR1 is SNHLY and CDR2 FYNNEI. CDR3 nucleotides: TGTGCCAGCAGTCCCGACAGGAATAGCAATCAGCCCCAGCATTTT. It encodes CASSPDRNSNQPQHF.

The rearrangement uses TRBV7-3 and TRBJ1-6; 9 bases agree with TRBD1. Germline V gene data show CDR1 as SGHTA and CDR2 as FQGTGA. This CDR3 spans 14 amino acids. The trim removed 5 bases at V and 9 bases at J, leaving 5 bases unmatched. The CDR3 is CASSPGQGTSPLHF. The CDR3 nucleotides read TGTGCCAGCAGCCCGGGACAGGGAACTTCACCCCTCCACTTT.

The rearrangement joins TRBV5-4 to TRBJ2-5, with 8 bases fitting TRBD2. After removal of 2 bases from V and 2 bases from J, the junction contained 5 bases not matched to a gene. The CDR3 contains 15 residues. Germline loops: CDR1 SGHNT, CDR2 YYREEE (reference sequence). CDR3 in amino acids: CASSFPGTSQETQYF. In nucleotides, the CDR3 is TGTGCCAGCAGCTTTCCCGGGACTAGTCAAGAGACCCAGTACTTC.

This chain uses TRBV6-2 or TRBV6-3 with TRBJ2-5; no firm D call. The germline V and J ends were trimmed by 4 bases and 5 bases, with 8 bases remaining between them. Germline V gives CDR1 MNHEY, CDR2 SVGEGT. The CDR3 consists of 12 residues. As DNA, the CDR3 is TGTGCCAGCAGTTTTTTTTCGGAGACCCAGTACTTC. Its protein product is CASSFFSETQYF.

This chain joins TRBV7-8 and TRBJ2-2; the D gene is possibly TRBD2 (5 bases). Trimming stripped 1 base from V and 2 bases from J, with 11 bases between. The germline CDR1 and CDR2 sequences are SGHVS and FQNEAQ. The CDR3 covers 16 residues. This CDR3 is CASSLVGGHNTGELFF. The CDR3 nucleotides read TGTGCCAGCAGCTTAGTAGGAGGTCACAACACCGGGGAGCTGTTTTTT.

This sequence joins TRBV5-1 and TRBJ1-6; maybe TRBD1 (6 bases). The CDR3 has 14 amino acids. CDR1 SGHRS and CDR2 YFSETQ come from the germline V gene. V lost 3 bases to trimming and J lost 10 bases, with 14 bases between them. The CDR3 DNA sequence: TGCGCCAGCAGCTCGGACAGTCTTCTCTCACCCCTCCACTTT. Its protein is CASSSDSLLSPLHF.

The CDR3 here is CASSQGAAGYTF. Here the CDR3 DNA reads TGTGCCAGCAGCCAGGGGGCAGCTGGCTACACCTTC. The chain combines TRBV2 with TRBJ1-2, with 8 bases lining up with TRBD1. The V segment lost 6 bases and the J segment 7 bases; nucleotides outside the gene matches: 4. This CDR3 is 12 amino acids long. The germline CDR1 and CDR2 sequences are SNHLY and FYNNEI.

This clone appeared a single time. The chain employs TRBV4-1 and TRBJ1-4; 10 positions agree with TRBD1. Germline lookup yields CDR1 MGHRA and CDR2 YSYEKL. This CDR3 comprises 14 residues. J was trimmed by 11 bases and V by 6 bases; bases with no gene match: 9. The DNA for the CDR3 is TGCGCCAGCAGTGACGGACAGGGGGACCCCAAACTGTTTTTT. Translation: CASSDGQGDPKLFF.

V is TRBV3-1 (or the pseudogene TRBV3-2) and J is TRBJ2-7; 12 bases line up with TRBD2. With V trimmed by 6 bases and J by 1 base, 4 bases remained unmatched. This CDR3 has 15 residues. Germline V gives CDR1 LGHDT, CDR2 YNNKEL (reference sequence). DNA for the CDR3: TGTGCCAGCAGTTTCGGACTAGCGGGGTCCTACGAGCAGTACTTC. Translation gives CASSFGLAGSYEQYF.

The rearrangement joins TRBV4-1 to TRBJ1-1, with a tentative D call TRBD1 (5 bases). The CDR3 is 14 amino acids. Trimming took off 4 bases at V and 5 bases at J, with 14 bases between the two ends. The germline gives CDR1 MGHRA, CDR2 YSYEKL. The CDR3 region has the DNA TGCGCCAGCAGCCCCCGGGCAGGGAGGACTGAAGCTTTCTTT. Protein: CASSPRAGRTEAFF.

This clone was counted a few times. The chain links TRBV5-8 to TRBJ1-1; 7 positions match TRBD1. Germline loops: CDR1 SGHTS, CDR2 YDEGEE. V lost 0 bases and J lost 3; bases outside the gene matches: 5. The CDR3 contains 15 residues. Written as DNA, the CDR3 is TGTGCCAGCAGCTTGGGAACCGGGACAGACACTGAAGCTTTCTTT. This gives the protein CASSLGTGTDTEAFF.

The genes are TRBV21-1 and TRBJ2-7; the D call TRBD2 from the table was never checked on the DNA. TRBV21-1 is classified as a pseudogene. There are 21 residues in the CDR3. This chain's CDR3 is CASSKAEKGGMTSGGAWEQYF. The CDR3 bases are TGTGCCAGCAGCAAAGCCGAGAAAGGAGGGATGACTAGCGGGGGGGCTTGGGAGCAGTACTTC.

The V and J genes are TRBV6-5 and TRBJ1-6, with D possibly TRBD1 on 5 matching bases. This CDR3 is 15 amino acids long. The ends were cut back, 6 bases at V and 7 bases at J, with 16 bases in the middle. CDR1 is MNHEY and CDR2 is SVGAGI in the germline V gene. The CDR3: CASSLTVNLNSPLHF. The CDR3 DNA is TGTGCCAGCAGCCTGACAGTGAATCTAAATTCACCCCTCCACTTT.

A few counts support this clone. The gene calls are TRBV5-1 and TRBJ2-2; TRBD1 agrees at 9 bases. V was clipped by 4 bases and J by 2 bases; unmatched bases: 9. The CDR3 runs 17 residues. From germline, CDR1 is SGHRS and CDR2 YFSETQ. This CDR3 reads CASSQKTGGTNTGELFF. Here the CDR3 DNA reads TGCGCCAGCAGCCAGAAGACAGGGGGTACAAACACCGGGGAGCTGTTTTTT.

The V call is TRBV25-1, the J call TRBJ2-1; no clear D gene. V lost 4 bases and J lost 6, with 13 bases in between. CDR1 is MGHDK and CDR2 is SYGVNS in the germline V gene. This CDR3 region has 14 residues. The CDR3, as DNA: TGTGCCAGCAGTGTGCACCGGGTACGCAATGAGCAGTTCTTC. Residues: CASSVHRVRNEQFF.

This clone showed up many times. V usage is TRBV7-9 and J usage is TRBJ2-2; TRBD2 matches at 7 bases. This CDR3 spans 14 amino acids. Germline lookup yields CDR1 SEHNR and CDR2 FQNEAQ (reference sequence). With 5 bases clipped from V and 5 bases from J, the junction kept 5 bases outside the gene matches. The CDR3 here is CASSPGTNTGELFF. CDR3 sequence (DNA): TGTGCCAGCAGCCCGGGGACTAATACCGGGGAGCTGTTTTTT. Filled out from reference TRBV7-9 and TRBJ2-2, the complete variable domain reads DTGVSQNPRHKITKRGQNVTFRCDPISEHNRLYWYRQTLGQGPEFLTYFQNEAQLEKSRLLSDRFSAERPKGSFSTLEIQRTEQGDSAMYLCASSPGTNTGELFFGEGSRLTVL.

V usage is TRBV5-1 and J usage is TRBJ2-5; 10 nucleotides match TRBD2. Germline CDR1 reads SGHRS; CDR2 reads YFSETQ. The junction had 3 bases not matched to a gene; V was cut back by 2 bases and J by 2 bases. CDR3 length: 15 residues. The CDR3, as DNA: TGCGCCAGCAGCTTTCTAGCGGGAGAGCAAGAGACCCAGTACTTC. Its protein product is CASSFLAGEQETQYF.

This sequence joins TRBV14 and TRBJ2-7; D perhaps matches TRBD1 (6 bases). V was shortened by 0 bases and J by 5 bases, with 11 bases between the two germline ends. Germline V gives CDR1 SGHDN, CDR2 FVKESK. The length of the CDR3 is 14 residues. The CDR3 DNA reads as TGTGCCAGCAGCCAAGATTTACAGGGCCACGAGCAGTACTTC. It specifies CASSQDLQGHEQYF.

V gene TRBV27 combines with J gene TRBJ2-7; 7 bases fit TRBD2. V shed 8 bases, J shed 1 base, and the junction held 11 bases outside the gene matches. This CDR3 is 15 amino acids long. The germline CDR1 and CDR2 sequences are MNHEY and SMNVEV (reference sequence). The CDR3 reads CASGTSGTASYEQYF. CDR3 sequence (DNA): TGTGCCAGCGGAACCAGCGGGACCGCTTCCTACGAGCAGTACTTC.

This chain's CDR3 is CASSRSSSETQYF. The CDR3 bases are TGTGCCAGCAGCCGGAGTTCGTCTGAGACCCAGTACTTC. The rearrangement links TRBV7-2 to TRBJ2-5, with D unclear. The germline V and J ends were trimmed by 5 bases and 5 bases, with 12 bases remaining between them. This CDR3 is 13 amino acids long. Germline V lookup: CDR1 SGHTA, CDR2 FQGNSA.

V is TRBV19 and J is TRBJ2-3; tentatively, D is TRBD2 (6 bases). The germline V gene has CDR1 LNHDA and CDR2 SQIVND (reference sequence). V lost 11 bases and J lost 3, with 15 bases in between. CDR3 length equals 13 residues. This CDR3 is CAAGRPKTDTQYF. In DNA form, the CDR3 reads TGTGCCGCGGGACGGCCCAAGACAGATACGCAGTATTTT.

In regard to this clone: The germline gene is not matched at one end of the junction; a read error may be the cause. The chain carries TRBV7-9 and TRBJ1-2; D gene ambiguous. This CDR3 is 16 amino acids long. CDR1 and CDR2 from the germline V gene are SEHNR and FQNEAQ (reference sequence). Written as DNA, the CDR3 is TGTGCCAGCAGCTTAAATCTGGTCGCTTCAGACTATGGCTACATCTTC. This sequence encodes CASSLNLVASDYGYIF.

The chain couples TRBV10-3 to TRBJ2-7; possibly TRBD1 for D (6 bases). The CDR3 is 11 amino acids. Germline CDR1 and CDR2: ENHRY and SYGVKD. V lost 6 bases and J lost 7, with 10 bases in between. The CDR3: CAIRATGEQYF. CDR3 sequence (DNA): TGTGCCATCAGAGCCACAGGGGAGCAGTACTTC.

This clone was seen a handful of times. The rearrangement uses TRBV6-2 or TRBV6-3 and TRBJ1-5, with 7 bases identical to TRBD1. Germline CDR1 MNHEY, CDR2 SVGEGT. Trimming took 2 bases from V and 5 from J; bases not matched to a gene: 9. This CDR3 has 16 residues. The CDR3 nucleotides read TGTGCCAGCAGTTACGGTTTCGACAGGGATGATCAGCCCCAGCATTTT. The encoded protein is CASSYGFDRDDQPQHF.

V usage is TRBV4-3 and J usage is TRBJ2-2; 8 bases map to TRBD2. Germline V gene lookup returns CDR1 LGHNA and CDR2 YSLEER. V trimming: 5 bases; J trimming: 7 bases; junction bases outside the gene matches: 6. The CDR3 length is 14 residues. This CDR3 is CASSTFSGDGELFF. CDR3 nucleotide sequence: TGCGCCAGCAGCACGTTTAGCGGGGACGGGGAGCTGTTTTTT.

The chain has TRBV19 and TRBJ2-1, with unresolved D. CDR1 is LNHDA, CDR2 SQIVND, per germline (reference sequence). Trimming removed 5 bases from V and 9 bases from J, with 14 bases in between. The CDR3 consists of 13 residues. CDR3 sequence reads: CASSLVVETEQFF. The CDR3 DNA reads TGTGCCAGTAGTCTGGTTGTGGAGACTGAGCAGTTCTTC.

This chain uses TRBV7-2 with TRBJ1-1; 7 bases align to TRBD1. The CDR3 covers 14 residues. V shed 2 bases and J 4 bases; nucleotides not matched to a gene: 4. Germline lookup yields CDR1 SGHTA and CDR2 FQGNSA. CDR3 nucleotide sequence: TGTGCCAGCAGCTTAACGACAGGGTTCACTGAAGCTTTCTTT. As protein: CASSLTTGFTEAFF.